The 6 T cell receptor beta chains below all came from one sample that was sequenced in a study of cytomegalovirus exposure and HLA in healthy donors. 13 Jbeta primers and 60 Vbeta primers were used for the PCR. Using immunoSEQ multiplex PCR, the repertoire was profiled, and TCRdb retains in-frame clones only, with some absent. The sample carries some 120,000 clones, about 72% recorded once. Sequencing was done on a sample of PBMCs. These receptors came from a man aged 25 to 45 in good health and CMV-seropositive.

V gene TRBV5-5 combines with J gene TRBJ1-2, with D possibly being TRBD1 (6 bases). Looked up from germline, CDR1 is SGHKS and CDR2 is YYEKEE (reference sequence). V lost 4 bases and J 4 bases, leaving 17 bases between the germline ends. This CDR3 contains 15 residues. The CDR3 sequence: CASSHGGHSTYGYTF. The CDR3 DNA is TGTGCCAGCAGCCATGGGGGACATTCTACCTATGGCTACACCTTC.

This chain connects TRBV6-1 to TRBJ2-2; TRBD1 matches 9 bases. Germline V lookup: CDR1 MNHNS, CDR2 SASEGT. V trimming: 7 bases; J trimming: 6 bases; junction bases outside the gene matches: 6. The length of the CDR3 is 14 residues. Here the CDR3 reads CASKGQGGAGELFF. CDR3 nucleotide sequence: TGTGCCAGCAAGGGACAGGGAGGGGCCGGGGAGCTGTTTTTT.

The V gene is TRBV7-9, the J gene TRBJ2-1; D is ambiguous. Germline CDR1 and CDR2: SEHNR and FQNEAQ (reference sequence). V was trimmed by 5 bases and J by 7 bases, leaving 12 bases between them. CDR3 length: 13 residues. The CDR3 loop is CASSPEHSNEQFF. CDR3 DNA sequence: TGTGCCAGCAGCCCCGAGCATTCAAATGAGCAGTTCTTC.

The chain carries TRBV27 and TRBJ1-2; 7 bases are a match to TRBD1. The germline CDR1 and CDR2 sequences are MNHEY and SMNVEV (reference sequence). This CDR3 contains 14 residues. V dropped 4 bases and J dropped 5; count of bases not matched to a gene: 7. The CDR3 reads CASSYKGGVYGYTF. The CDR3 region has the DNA TGTGCCAGCAGTTATAAAGGGGGCGTTTATGGCTACACCTTC.

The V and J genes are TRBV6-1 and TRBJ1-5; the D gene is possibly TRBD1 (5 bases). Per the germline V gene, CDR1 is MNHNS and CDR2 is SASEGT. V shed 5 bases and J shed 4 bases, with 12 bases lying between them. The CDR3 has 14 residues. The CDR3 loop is CASSPRGGNQPQHF. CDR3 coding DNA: TGTGCCAGCAGTCCTCGGGGGGGGAATCAGCCCCAGCATTTT.

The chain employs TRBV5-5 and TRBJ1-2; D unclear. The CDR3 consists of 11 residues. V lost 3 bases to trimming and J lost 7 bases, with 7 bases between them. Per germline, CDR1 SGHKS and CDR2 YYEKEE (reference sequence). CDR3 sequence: CASSSDFGYTF. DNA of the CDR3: TGTGCCAGCAGCTCGGACTTTGGCTACACCTTC.